This is a list of T cell receptor beta chains from one sample in a study of cytomegalovirus exposure and HLA in healthy donors. Generated by immunoSEQ multiplex PCR, the TCRdb table keeps only in-frame clones and is missing some. The sample includes fewer than 95,000 clones, 94% of them seen just once. Material: PBMCs. Receptor source: a woman between 18 and 30 years old in good health and CMV-seronegative. Each CDR3 is given with its conserved first and last residue. The order of the fields is J gene, D gene, clone size, V gene, CDR3 DNA, CDR3 protein. The D gene is left open where the match is weak. Size is stated for part of the rows, as once, few or many counts, or as a class when the clone is expanded.

TRBJ2-3 TRBD1 . TRBV7-9 TGTGCCAGCAGCTCCCATGGGACAGGCTCGCTCACAGATACGCAGTATTTT CASSSHGTGSLTDTQYF
TRBJ2-1 . . TRBV19 TGTGCCAGTAGTCTTCGGCGGGATAGCTCCTACAATGAGCAGTTCTTC CASSLRRDSSYNEQFF
TRBJ1-6 . few TRBV2 TGTGCCAGCAACCTTCGGTATTCACCCCTCCACTTT CASNLRYSPLHF
TRBJ2-1 . . TRBV11-2 TGTGCCAGCAACCCGAGGGCAGGTGAGCAGTTCTTC CASNPRAGEQFF
TRBJ1-2 TRBD1 . TRBV5-4 TGTGCCAGCAGGACAGGGGGTAAATATGGCTACACCTTC CASRTGGKYGYTF
TRBJ2-7 TRBD2 . TRBV28 TGTGCCAGCAGTCTAGCGGGGGGCTCCTACGAGCAGTACTTC CASSLAGGSYEQYF
TRBJ2-1 TRBD2 . TRBV5-1 TGCGCCAGCAGCCTGGGACTAGCGGGGTACAATGAGCAGTTCTTC CASSLGLAGYNEQFF
TRBJ2-3 TRBD2 . TRBV5-1 TGCGCCAGCAGCTTGGAGGTTGGGGGAGGGGCAGATACGCAGTATTTT CASSLEVGGGADTQYF
TRBJ1-1 TRBD1 . TRBV6-1 TGTGCCAGCAGAAAGGACAGGGGGAACACTGAAGCTTTCTTT CASRKDRGNTEAFF
TRBJ1-1 . . TRBV18 TGTGCCAGCTCACTCGGAACCTCAGGGGTCATCACTGAAGCTTTCTTT CASSLGTSGVITEAFF
TRBJ1-1 . . TRBV7-2 TGTGCCAGCAGCTTAATCTTGAACACTGAAGCTTTCTTT CASSLILNTEAFF
TRBJ1-3 . . TRBV30 TGTGCCTGGAGTTTAACAAGATCGATGTCTGGAAACACCATATATTTT CAWSLTRSMSGNTIYF
TRBJ1-4 TRBD1 . TRBV30 TGTGCCTGGAGTTCCGGACAGGTAGCTAATGAAAAACTGTTTTTT CAWSSGQVANEKLFF
TRBJ1-1 . . TRBV5-6 TGTGCCAGCAGCTTGCAGATGAACACTGAAGCTTTCTTT CASSLQMNTEAFF
TRBJ2-7 . . TRBV4-1 TGCGCCAGCAGCCCGATGGACAAATCCTACGAGCAGTACTTC CASSPMDKSYEQYF
TRBJ1-4 . . TRBV6-5 TGTGCCAGCAGTTACTCGAGAGGGGAAAAACTGTTTTTT CASSYSRGEKLFF
TRBJ2-7 TRBD1 . TRBV15 TGTGCCACCAGCAGAGAGCGGGACAGGGGCTACGAGCAGTACTTC CATSRERDRGYEQYF
TRBJ2-2 . . TRBV11-2 TGTGCCAGCAGCTTACAGGGCCCTCCCGGGGAGCTGTTTTTT CASSLQGPPGELFF
TRBJ1-5 . . TRBV7-8 TGTGCCAGCAGCCGAAATGTAGGGGGAGATCAGCCCCAGCATTTT CASSRNVGGDQPQHF
TRBJ2-7 TRBD1 . TRBV7-3 TGTGCCAGCAGTCGGACAGGCCTTAAAAACGAGCAGTACTTC CASSRTGLKNEQYF
TRBJ2-5 TRBD2 . TRBV5-1 TGCGCCAGCAGCTGGGGGGGGACTATGGGCCAAGAGACCCAGTACTTC CASSWGGTMGQETQYF
TRBJ2-1 TRBD2 . TRBV5-1 TGCGCCAGCAGCCCCGCTTTAAGCGGGGGGTCAAAAAACAATGAGCAGTTCTTC CASSPALSGGSKNNEQFF
TRBJ1-5 TRBD1 . TRBV19 TGTGCCAGTACCACGCCCATCCGGGCAGGGGGCCATCAGCCCCAGCATTTT CASTTPIRAGGHQPQHF
TRBJ2-7 . . TRBV4-1 TGCGCCAGCAGCCAAGAATACCGGCAGGGGAACTACGAGCAGTACTTC CASSQEYRQGNYEQYF
TRBJ2-2 . . TRBV7-2 TGTGCCAGCAGCTTGCGGGGGCCGGGGGACACCGGGGAGCTGTTTTTT CASSLRGPGDTGELFF
TRBJ2-7 . . TRBV27 TGTGCCAGCAGTTTGCCCCGGACTGAGAAATCCTACGAGCAGTACTTC CASSLPRTEKSYEQYF
TRBJ2-3 TRBD2 . TRBV7-3 TGTGCCAGCAGCTTAAGACTAGCGGGGGGGATCGATACGCAGTATTTT CASSLRLAGGIDTQYF
TRBJ1-1 . . TRBV9 TGTGCCAGCAGTGGTGGGGGCAGGAACACTGAAGCTTTCTTT CASSGGGRNTEAFF
TRBJ1-1 . . TRBV4-1 TGCGCCAGCCGTAATCGAGACAGCTCGAACACTGAAGCTTTCTTT CASRNRDSSNTEAFF
TRBJ1-2 . . TRBV11-2 TGTGCCAGCAGCTTAGGAGGGCACGGTGGCTACACCTTC CASSLGGHGGYTF
TRBJ2-7 TRBD1 . TRBV7-2 TGTGCCAGCAGCTTAGGGGTGTGGGGACAGGGCTACGAGCAGTACTTC CASSLGVWGQGYEQYF
TRBJ1-3 . . TRBV7-2 TGTGCCAGCAGCTTAAGACAAAGCTCTGGAAACACCATATATTTT CASSLRQSSGNTIYF
TRBJ1-5 TRBD1 . TRBV19 TGTGCCAGTAGTATTTCCGGACAGGGTCAGCCCCAGCATTTT CASSISGQGQPQHF
TRBJ1-1 . . TRBV9 TGTGCCAGCAGCGCCCAAAGGGACATATCTACTGAAGCTTTCTTT CASSAQRDISTEAFF
TRBJ2-7 TRBD2 . TRBV5-1 TGCGCCAGCAGCGTGGGACTAACCGCGTCCCTCTACGAGCAGTACTTC CASSVGLTASLYEQYF
TRBJ1-2 . . TRBV28 TGTGCCAGCAGTACCCGCAGGGCACCTCTCTATGGCTACACCTTC CASSTRRAPLYGYTF
TRBJ1-4 . . TRBV7-9 TGTGCCAGCAGCTTCCTCCCGACGGAGTATAATGAAAAACTGTTTTTT CASSFLPTEYNEKLFF
TRBJ1-1 . . TRBV6-5 TGTGCCAGCAGCGGGGGGCACACTGAAGCTTTCTTT CASSGGHTEAFF
TRBJ1-1 . once TRBV7-9 TGTGCCAGCAGCCTTAGACAGGAAGCTTTCTTT CASSLRQEAFF
TRBJ2-7 TRBD2 . TRBV19 TGTGCCAGTAGTATCCAACGGGGGGGAGGCAACGAGCAGTACTTC CASSIQRGGGNEQYF
TRBJ1-2 . . TRBV14 TGTGCCAGCAGCAACGGGGGTGGCTACACCTTC CASSNGGGYTF
TRBJ2-7 TRBD2 . TRBV28 TGTGCCACCGTAGCGGGGGTCTCCTACGAGCAGTACTTC CATVAGVSYEQYF
TRBJ1-5 . . TRBV19 TGTGCCAGTAGTAGGCAGGGATATAGCAATCAGCCCCAGCATTTT CASSRQGYSNQPQHF
TRBJ2-3 . . TRBV5-8 TGTGCCAGCAGCTTGGGCTCCCAGGGCCAAGATACGCAGTATTTT CASSLGSQGQDTQYF
TRBJ1-1 . . TRBV5-4 TGTGCCAGCAGATCGGGACAGAACACTGAAGCTTTCTTT CASRSGQNTEAFF
TRBJ2-6 TRBD1 . TRBV19 TGTGCCAGCTCCAGGACAGGGCGTTCGGGGGCCAACGTCCTGACTTTC CASSRTGRSGANVLTF
TRBJ1-2 . . TRBV6-5 TGTGCCAGCCGTCCGCGGGGAAGTTATGGCTACACCTTC CASRPRGSYGYTF
TRBJ2-2 . . TRBV9 TGTGCCAGCAGGGGGGGACTCACCGGGGAGCTGTTTTTT CASRGGLTGELFF
TRBJ2-3 . . TRBV4-1 TGCGCCAGCAGCCAAGATCACGTTGGGCCGCAGTATTTT CASSQDHVGPQYF